The 20 T cell receptor beta chains below come from one sample, sequenced in a study of control samples from healthy donors and cancer patients. Profiling relied on immunoSEQ multiplex PCR, and the TCRdb table lists in-frame clones only, not all of them. The sample shows 13,000 or so clones, 60% to 85% of them seen only once. Sequences were obtained from formalin-fixed, paraffin-embedded tissue. The receptor source for this set is a male donor with melanoma.

V is TRBV21-1 and J is TRBJ2-1; the D call TRBD2 from the table was never checked on the DNA. TRBV21-1 is shown as a pseudogene. The CDR3 sequence is 15 residues long. Here the CDR3 DNA reads TGTGCCAGCTTTCCCGGTCCTGGTAGAAGAAGTGAGCAGTTCTTC. This sequence encodes CASFPGPGRRSEQFF.

A remark on this clone: Within the sample, other DNA sequences also encode this same CDR3. V usage is TRBV2 and J usage is TRBJ2-7; TRBD2 matches 8 bases. V trimming: 4 bases; J trimming: 2 bases; junction bases outside the gene matches: 10. This CDR3 contains 16 residues. Germline V gene sequence: CDR1 SNHLY, CDR2 FYNNEI. CDR3 sequence reads: CASSVRSGGAPYEQYF. The DNA of the CDR3 is TGTGCCAGCAGTGTCCGGTCGGGGGGGGCTCCCTACGAGCAGTACTTC. The whole variable domain, remainder taken from reference TRBV2 and TRBJ2-7, is EPEVTQTPSHQVTQMGQEVILRCVPISNHLYFYWYRQILGQKVEFLVSFYNNEISEKSEIFDDQFSVERPDGSNFTLKIRSTKLEDSAMYFCASSVRSGGAPYEQYFGPGTRLTVT.

This chain joins TRBV5-1 and TRBJ1-1; D is uncertain. The CDR3 has 13 residues. Trimming removed 7 bases at V and 5 bases at J, with 15 bases between. Looked up from germline, CDR1 is SGHRS and CDR2 is YFSETQ. In nucleotides, the CDR3 is TGCGCCAGCGGCAACGACGTAGGGACTGAAGCTTTCTTT. Its translation is CASGNDVGTEAFF.

The chain has TRBV7-2 and TRBJ1-5, with a tentative D call TRBD1 (6 bases). The CDR3 covers 15 residues. Germline lookup yields CDR1 SGHTA and CDR2 FQGNSA. V shed 0 bases and J shed 7 bases, with 13 bases lying between them. CDR3: CASSLAAGAGQPQHF. DNA for the CDR3: TGTGCCAGCAGCTTAGCAGCGGGGGCAGGACAGCCCCAGCATTTT.

The rearrangement links TRBV5-1 to TRBJ2-5; 7 positions match TRBD1. The CDR3 has 13 amino acids. The V gene end was trimmed by 6 bases and the J gene end by 4 bases; junction bases not matched to a gene: 6. Germline CDR1 SGHRS, CDR2 YFSETQ. This chain's CDR3 is CASNQGVGETQYF. The DNA for the CDR3 is TGCGCCAGCAACCAGGGGGTCGGAGAGACCCAGTACTTC.

By share of the sample, this clone is large. Different DNA sequences within this sample yield the same CDR3. The chain joins TRBV4-2 to TRBJ2-2, with 10 bases that match TRBD2. V shed 1 base, J shed 1 base, and the junction held 9 bases outside the gene matches. The CDR3 length is 19 residues. The V gene's germline CDR1 is LGHNA and CDR2 YNFKEQ. The CDR3 sequence: CASSQGEASGGLNTGELFF. CDR3 nucleotides: TGTGCCAGCAGCCAAGGGGAGGCTAGCGGGGGCCTGAACACCGGGGAGCTGTTTTTT.

The chain carries TRBV7-3 and TRBJ2-2; D perhaps matches TRBD2 (5 bases). This CDR3 is built from 14 residues. The germline gives CDR1 SGHTA, CDR2 FQGTGA. Trimming took off 5 bases at V and 5 bases at J, with 12 bases between the two ends. For the CDR3, the DNA is TGTGCCAGCAGCCCTAGCAGCATAACCGGGGAGCTGTTTTTT. It translates to CASSPSSITGELFF. The variable domain in full, with the rest retrieved from reference TRBV7-3 and TRBJ2-2, is GAGVSQTPSNKVTEKGKYVELRCDPISGHTALYWYRQSLGQGPEFLIYFQGTGAADDSGLPNDRFFAVRPEGSVSTLKIQRTERGDSAVYLCASSPSSITGELFFGEGSRLTVL.

The rearrangement links TRBV7-2 to TRBJ1-2, with unresolved D. CDR3 length: 12 amino acids. CDR1 is SGHTA and CDR2 is FQGNSA in the germline V gene. V lost 5 bases, J lost 4 bases, and 8 bases lay in between. This chain's CDR3 is CASSKDGYGYTF. CDR3 sequence (DNA): TGTGCCAGCAGCAAGGACGGCTATGGCTACACCTTC.

The rearrangement uses TRBV6-5 and TRBJ1-5; weak D call: TRBD1 (5 bases). The germline V gene encodes CDR1 MNHEY and CDR2 SVGAGI. The length of the CDR3 is 14 residues. V was shortened by 6 bases and J by 3 bases, with 12 bases between the two germline ends. CDR3 DNA sequence: TGTGCCAGCAGCTATGACAGAGTCAATCAGCCCCAGCATTTT. The encoded protein is CASSYDRVNQPQHF.

The chain has TRBV7-9 and TRBJ2-3; 7 bases map to TRBD1. Trimming took 2 bases from V and 2 from J; bases not matched to a gene: 4. The CDR3 runs 15 residues. Per germline, CDR1 SEHNR and CDR2 FQNEAQ (reference sequence). CDR3 bases: TGTGCCAGCAGCTTATATGGGACAGTCACAGATACGCAGTATTTT. Translating it yields CASSLYGTVTDTQYF.

The genes are TRBV11-2 and TRBJ2-4; D remains unclear. The CDR3 extends over 17 amino acids. Between the trimmed V and J ends, which lost 1 base and 1 base, there was a span of 14 bases. CDR1 is SGHAT and CDR2 is FQNNGV in the germline V gene. CDR3 sequence (DNA): TGTGCCAGCAGCTTAGGGTCCTCCGGCCGCGCCAAAAACATTCAGTACTTC. This gives the protein CASSLGSSGRAKNIQYF. Full variable domain (remainder filled in from reference TRBV11-2 and TRBJ2-4): EAGVAQSPRYKIIEKRQSVAFWCNPISGHATLYWYQQILGQGPKLLIQFQNNGVVDDSQLPKDRFSAERLKGVDSTLKIQPAKLEDSAVYLCASSLGSSGRAKNIQYFGAGTRLSVL.

The chain combines TRBV6-5 with TRBJ2-7; D is perhaps TRBD1 (6 bases). V dropped 7 bases and J dropped 5 bases, with 21 bases sitting between them. Germline V gene data show CDR1 as MNHEY and CDR2 as SVGAGI. There are 15 residues in the CDR3. The CDR3 here is CASTRNVGAFNEQYF. CDR3 DNA: TGTGCCAGCACCCGTAATGTGGGGGCATTCAACGAGCAGTACTTC.

This clone was counted a single time. V and J are TRBV6-6 and TRBJ1-3; D is unresolved. This CDR3 is built from 13 residues. V lost 6 bases to trimming and J lost 11 bases, with 17 bases between them. The germline V gene encodes CDR1 MNHNY and CDR2 SVGAGI (reference sequence). Here the CDR3 DNA reads TGTGCCAGCAGCCCCCCCGATGCTAGGTCCATATATTTT. Amino acids: CASSPPDARSIYF.

This clone has a handful of counts. J is TRBJ2-7 and V is TRBV11-2, with TRBD1 matching 8 bases. J lost 5 bases, V lost 4 bases, and 7 bases had no gene match. This CDR3 has 14 amino acids. Germline assignment: CDR1 SGHAT and CDR2 FQNNGV. The CDR3 here is CASSWTGMTDEQYF. The CDR3 DNA sequence: TGTGCCAGCAGCTGGACAGGGATGACGGACGAGCAGTACTTC.

This chain uses TRBV11-2 with TRBJ1-4; possibly TRBD1 for D (6 bases). V lost 5 bases and J 8 bases, leaving 27 bases between the germline ends. The CDR3 extends over 18 amino acids. Germline CDR1 is SGHAT and CDR2 is FQNNGV. The CDR3 nucleotides read TGTGCCAGCAGCCGAAGACAGGCATCAGGGATAATCGCCGAAAAACTGTTTTTT. It yields the protein CASSRRQASGIIAEKLFF.

The CDR3 sequence: CASSRDRGFNQPQHF. The CDR3 region has the DNA TGTGCCAGCAGCCGGGACAGGGGCTTCAATCAGCCCCAGCATTTT. This sequence joins TRBV7-2 and TRBJ1-5; 10 nucleotides match TRBD1. V gave up 5 bases and J gave up 3 bases; unmatched junction bases: 4. CDR1 and CDR2 (germline): SGHTA, FQGNSA. This CDR3 contains 15 residues.

The chain couples TRBV5-1 to TRBJ1-5; D gene uncertain. Germline CDR1 reads SGHRS; CDR2 reads YFSETQ. This CDR3 contains 15 residues. The V end was cut by 4 bases, the J end by 1 base, with 12 bases between. In DNA, the CDR3 is TGCGCCAGCAGCCTCGACGGAGGGAGCAATCAGCCCCAGCATTTT. It codes for CASSLDGGSNQPQHF.

The J gene is TRBJ1-1, the V gene TRBV2; no reliable D call. Per the germline V gene, CDR1 is SNHLY and CDR2 is FYNNEI. V was shortened by 6 bases and J by 3 bases, with 8 bases between the two germline ends. This CDR3 region has 12 residues. CDR3 region: CASRPPYTEAFF. CDR3 sequence (DNA): TGTGCCAGCAGGCCCCCTTACACTGAAGCTTTCTTT.

The CDR3 sequence is CASSLFLPGGLSGNTIYF. The CDR3 coding sequence is TGTGCCAGCAGCTTATTCCTACCAGGGGGCCTCTCTGGAAACACCATATATTTT. The genes are TRBV11-2 and TRBJ1-3; 8 bases agree with TRBD1. CDR3 length: 18 amino acids. Germline CDR1 SGHAT, CDR2 FQNNGV. The ends lost 2 bases at V and 0 bases at J; junction bases unmatched: 9.

The count of this clone is one. The V and J genes are TRBV14 and TRBJ1-4, with a weak D call TRBD1 (5 bases). The ends were cut back, 0 bases at V and 5 bases at J, with 10 bases in the middle. The germline gives CDR1 SGHDN, CDR2 FVKESK. The CDR3 covers 15 residues. The CDR3, as DNA: TGTGCCAGCAGCCAAGATTTGACAGCGAATGAAAAACTGTTTTTT. Translated, it gives CASSQDLTANEKLFF. Looking up the rest from reference TRBV14 and TRBJ1-4 gives the full variable domain: EAGVTQFPSHSVIEKGQTVTLRCDPISGHDNLYWYRRVMGKEIKFLLHFVKESKQDESGMPNNRFLAERTGGTYSTLKVQPAELEDSGVYFCASSQDLTANEKLFFGSGTQLSVL.